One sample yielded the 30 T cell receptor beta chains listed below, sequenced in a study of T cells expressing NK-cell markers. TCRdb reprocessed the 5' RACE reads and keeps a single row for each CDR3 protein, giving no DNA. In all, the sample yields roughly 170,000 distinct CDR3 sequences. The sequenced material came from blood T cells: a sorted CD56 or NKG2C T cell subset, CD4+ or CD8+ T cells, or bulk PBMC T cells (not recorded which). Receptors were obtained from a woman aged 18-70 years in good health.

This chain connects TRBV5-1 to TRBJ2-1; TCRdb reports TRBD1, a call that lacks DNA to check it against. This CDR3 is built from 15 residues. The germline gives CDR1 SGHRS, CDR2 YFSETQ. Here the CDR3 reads CASSLEARGPNEQFF.

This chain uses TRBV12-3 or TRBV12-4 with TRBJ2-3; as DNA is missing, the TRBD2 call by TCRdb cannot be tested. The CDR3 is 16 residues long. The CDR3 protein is CASSHVAGGYTDTQYF.

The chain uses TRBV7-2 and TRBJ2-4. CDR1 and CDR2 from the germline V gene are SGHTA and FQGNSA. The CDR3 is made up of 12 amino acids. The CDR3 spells CASSLELGIQYF.

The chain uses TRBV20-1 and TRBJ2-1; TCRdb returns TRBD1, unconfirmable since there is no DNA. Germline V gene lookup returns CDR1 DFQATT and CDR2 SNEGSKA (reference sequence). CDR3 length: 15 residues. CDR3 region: CSARSLGGGYNEQFF.

CDR3 sequence: CASTSLGQPNQPQHF. The rearrangement joins TRBV27 to TRBJ1-5; the D gene TCRdb calls, TRBD1, cannot be checked with no DNA. Germline CDR1 MNHEY, CDR2 SMNVEV (reference sequence). This CDR3 comprises 15 residues.

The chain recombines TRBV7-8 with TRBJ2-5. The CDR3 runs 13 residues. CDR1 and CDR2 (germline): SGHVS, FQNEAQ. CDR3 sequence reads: CASSLGVYETQYF.

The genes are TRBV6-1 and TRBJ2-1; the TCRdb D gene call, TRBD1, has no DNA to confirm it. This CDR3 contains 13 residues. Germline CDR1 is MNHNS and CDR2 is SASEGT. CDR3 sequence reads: CASSAPSLDEQFF.

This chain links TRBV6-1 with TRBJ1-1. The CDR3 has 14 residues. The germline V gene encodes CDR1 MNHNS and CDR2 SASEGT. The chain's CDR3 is CASSPASANTEAFF.

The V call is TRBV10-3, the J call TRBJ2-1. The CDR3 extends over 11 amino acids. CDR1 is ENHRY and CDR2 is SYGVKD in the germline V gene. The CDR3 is CAISSINEQFF.

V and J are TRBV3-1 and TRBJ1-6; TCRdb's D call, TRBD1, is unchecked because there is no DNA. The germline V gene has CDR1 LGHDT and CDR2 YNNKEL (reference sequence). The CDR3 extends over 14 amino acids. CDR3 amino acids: CASSPLTGGSPLHF. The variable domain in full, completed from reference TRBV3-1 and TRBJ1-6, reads DTAVSQTPKYLVTQMGNDKSIKCEQNLGHDTMYWYKQDSKKFLKIMFSYNNKELIINETVPNRFSPKSPDKAHLNLHINSLELGDSAVYFCASSPLTGGSPLHFGNGTRLTVT.

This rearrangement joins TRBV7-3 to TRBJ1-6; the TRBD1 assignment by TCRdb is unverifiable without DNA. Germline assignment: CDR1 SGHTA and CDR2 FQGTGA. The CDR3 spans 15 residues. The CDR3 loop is CASSSTGTANSPLHF. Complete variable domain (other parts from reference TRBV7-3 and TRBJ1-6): GAGVSQTPSNKVTEKGKYVELRCDPISGHTALYWYRQSLGQGPEFLIYFQGTGAADDSGLPNDRFFAVRPEGSVSTLKIQRTERGDSAVYLCASSSTGTANSPLHFGNGTRLTVT.

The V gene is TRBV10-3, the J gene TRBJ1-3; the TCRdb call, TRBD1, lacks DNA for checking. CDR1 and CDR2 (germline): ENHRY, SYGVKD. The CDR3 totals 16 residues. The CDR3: CAISPVGRGTGNTIYF.

The CDR3 sequence: CASTSGLDTGELFF. The genes are TRBV5-1 and TRBJ2-2; there is no DNA to check the TCRdb D call of TRBD1. CDR1 SGHRS and CDR2 YFSETQ come from the germline V gene. The CDR3 consists of 14 residues.

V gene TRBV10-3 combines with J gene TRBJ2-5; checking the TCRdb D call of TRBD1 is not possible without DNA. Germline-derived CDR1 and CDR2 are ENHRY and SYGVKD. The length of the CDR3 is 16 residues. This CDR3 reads CAISESGQGHQETQYF.

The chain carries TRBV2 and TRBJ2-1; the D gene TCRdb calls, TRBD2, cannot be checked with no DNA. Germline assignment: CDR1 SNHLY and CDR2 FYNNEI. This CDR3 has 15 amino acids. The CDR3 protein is CASSELRASPNEQFF.

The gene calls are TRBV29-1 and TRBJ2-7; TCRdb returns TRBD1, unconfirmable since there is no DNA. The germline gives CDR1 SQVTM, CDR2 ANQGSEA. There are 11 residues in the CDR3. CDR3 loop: CSVAGGYEQYF.

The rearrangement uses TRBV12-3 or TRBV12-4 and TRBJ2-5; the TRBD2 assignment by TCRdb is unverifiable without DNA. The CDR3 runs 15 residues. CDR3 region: CASSPLLAEGQTQYF.

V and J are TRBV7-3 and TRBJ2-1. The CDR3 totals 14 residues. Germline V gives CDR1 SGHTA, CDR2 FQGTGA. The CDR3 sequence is CASSLSALHNEQFF.

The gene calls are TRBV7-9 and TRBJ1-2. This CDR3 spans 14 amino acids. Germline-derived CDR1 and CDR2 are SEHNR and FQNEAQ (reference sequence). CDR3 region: CASSLDWLGYGYTF. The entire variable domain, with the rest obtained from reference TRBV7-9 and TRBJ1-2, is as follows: DTGVSQNPRHKITKRGQNVTFRCDPISEHNRLYWYRQTLGQGPEFLTYFQNEAQLEKSRLLSDRFSAERPKGSFSTLEIQRTEQGDSAMYLCASSLDWLGYGYTFGSGTRLTVV.

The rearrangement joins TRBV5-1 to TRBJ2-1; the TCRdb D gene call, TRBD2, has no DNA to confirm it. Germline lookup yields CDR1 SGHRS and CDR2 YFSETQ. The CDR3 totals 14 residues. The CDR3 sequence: CASSGGLAGVEQFF. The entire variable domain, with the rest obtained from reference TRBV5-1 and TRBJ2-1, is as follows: KAGVTQTPRYLIKTRGQQVTLSCSPISGHRSVSWYQQTPGQGLQFLFEYFSETQRNKGNFPGRFSGRQFSNSRSEMNVSTLELGDSALYLCASSGGLAGVEQFFGPGTRLTVL.

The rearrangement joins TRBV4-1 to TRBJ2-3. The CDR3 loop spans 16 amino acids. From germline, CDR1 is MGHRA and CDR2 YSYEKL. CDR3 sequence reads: CASSQVPNDVADTQYF.

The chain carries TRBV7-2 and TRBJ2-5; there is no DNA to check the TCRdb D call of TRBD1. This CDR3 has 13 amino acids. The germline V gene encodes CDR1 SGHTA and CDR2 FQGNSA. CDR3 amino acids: CASSRGGKETQYF.

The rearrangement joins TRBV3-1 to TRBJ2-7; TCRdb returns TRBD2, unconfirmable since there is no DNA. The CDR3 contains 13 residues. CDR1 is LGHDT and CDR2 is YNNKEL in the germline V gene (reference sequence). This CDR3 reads CASSRGITYEQYF.

CDR3 protein: CASSVDRTYSNQPQHF. The rearrangement uses TRBV2 and TRBJ1-5; with no DNA, the TCRdb D assignment of TRBD1 cannot be verified. This CDR3 comprises 16 residues. CDR1 and CDR2 (germline): SNHLY, FYNNEI.

The CDR3 here is CASSPPMTGNIYEQYF. V is TRBV5-5 and J is TRBJ2-7; as DNA is missing, the TRBD1 call by TCRdb cannot be tested. The CDR3 consists of 16 residues. Germline CDR1 is SGHKS and CDR2 is YYEKEE (reference sequence).

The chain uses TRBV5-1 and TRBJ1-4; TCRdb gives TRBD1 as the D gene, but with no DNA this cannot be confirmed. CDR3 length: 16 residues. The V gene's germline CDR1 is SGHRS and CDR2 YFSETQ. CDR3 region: CASSSGGGASNEKLFF.

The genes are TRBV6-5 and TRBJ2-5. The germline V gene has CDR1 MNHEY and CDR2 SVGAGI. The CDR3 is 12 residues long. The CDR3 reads CASRARQETQYF.

CDR3 sequence reads: CASSPAQRPAETQYF. The gene calls are TRBV4-1 and TRBJ2-5; TCRdb proposes TRBD2, but this gene call is untestable without DNA. The CDR3 runs to 15 residues. Germline lookup yields CDR1 MGHRA and CDR2 YSYEKL.

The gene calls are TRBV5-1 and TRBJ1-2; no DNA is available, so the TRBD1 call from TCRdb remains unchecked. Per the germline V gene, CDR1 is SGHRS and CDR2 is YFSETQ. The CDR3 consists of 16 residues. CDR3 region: CASSSNTGQGAYGYTF.

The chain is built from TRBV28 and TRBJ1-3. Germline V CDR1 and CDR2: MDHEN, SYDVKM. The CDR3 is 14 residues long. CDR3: CASSPSWAGNTIYF.